This T cell receptor (beta chain) was captured by sequencing in a study of shared clonotypes between healthy human individuals. Study overall: Per donor, three plates held CD4 naive cells, three held CD4 memory, two held CD8 naive and one held CD8 memory.

Terminally differentiated effector memory CD45RA+ cells were excluded by CCR7 positive selection of CD45RO-negative cells. Libraries were prepared by immunoSEQ multiplex PCR; TCRdb keeps only in-frame clonotypes and omits some of them. The table lists around 2,000,000 clones, approximately 95% of them singletons. Germline CDR1 LNHDA, CDR2 SQIVND (reference sequence). The CDR3 covers 12 residues. V dropped 3 bases and J dropped 6 bases, with 9 bases sitting between them. Sample: naive CD8+ T cells sorted from blood. The genes are TRBV19 and TRBJ2-7, with a weak D call TRBD1 (5 bases). The receptor comes from a man between 18 and 35 years old in good health. CDR3 in DNA: TGTGCCAGTAGTATCGCAGGGCTCGAGCAGTACTTC. This translates into CASSIAGLEQYF.